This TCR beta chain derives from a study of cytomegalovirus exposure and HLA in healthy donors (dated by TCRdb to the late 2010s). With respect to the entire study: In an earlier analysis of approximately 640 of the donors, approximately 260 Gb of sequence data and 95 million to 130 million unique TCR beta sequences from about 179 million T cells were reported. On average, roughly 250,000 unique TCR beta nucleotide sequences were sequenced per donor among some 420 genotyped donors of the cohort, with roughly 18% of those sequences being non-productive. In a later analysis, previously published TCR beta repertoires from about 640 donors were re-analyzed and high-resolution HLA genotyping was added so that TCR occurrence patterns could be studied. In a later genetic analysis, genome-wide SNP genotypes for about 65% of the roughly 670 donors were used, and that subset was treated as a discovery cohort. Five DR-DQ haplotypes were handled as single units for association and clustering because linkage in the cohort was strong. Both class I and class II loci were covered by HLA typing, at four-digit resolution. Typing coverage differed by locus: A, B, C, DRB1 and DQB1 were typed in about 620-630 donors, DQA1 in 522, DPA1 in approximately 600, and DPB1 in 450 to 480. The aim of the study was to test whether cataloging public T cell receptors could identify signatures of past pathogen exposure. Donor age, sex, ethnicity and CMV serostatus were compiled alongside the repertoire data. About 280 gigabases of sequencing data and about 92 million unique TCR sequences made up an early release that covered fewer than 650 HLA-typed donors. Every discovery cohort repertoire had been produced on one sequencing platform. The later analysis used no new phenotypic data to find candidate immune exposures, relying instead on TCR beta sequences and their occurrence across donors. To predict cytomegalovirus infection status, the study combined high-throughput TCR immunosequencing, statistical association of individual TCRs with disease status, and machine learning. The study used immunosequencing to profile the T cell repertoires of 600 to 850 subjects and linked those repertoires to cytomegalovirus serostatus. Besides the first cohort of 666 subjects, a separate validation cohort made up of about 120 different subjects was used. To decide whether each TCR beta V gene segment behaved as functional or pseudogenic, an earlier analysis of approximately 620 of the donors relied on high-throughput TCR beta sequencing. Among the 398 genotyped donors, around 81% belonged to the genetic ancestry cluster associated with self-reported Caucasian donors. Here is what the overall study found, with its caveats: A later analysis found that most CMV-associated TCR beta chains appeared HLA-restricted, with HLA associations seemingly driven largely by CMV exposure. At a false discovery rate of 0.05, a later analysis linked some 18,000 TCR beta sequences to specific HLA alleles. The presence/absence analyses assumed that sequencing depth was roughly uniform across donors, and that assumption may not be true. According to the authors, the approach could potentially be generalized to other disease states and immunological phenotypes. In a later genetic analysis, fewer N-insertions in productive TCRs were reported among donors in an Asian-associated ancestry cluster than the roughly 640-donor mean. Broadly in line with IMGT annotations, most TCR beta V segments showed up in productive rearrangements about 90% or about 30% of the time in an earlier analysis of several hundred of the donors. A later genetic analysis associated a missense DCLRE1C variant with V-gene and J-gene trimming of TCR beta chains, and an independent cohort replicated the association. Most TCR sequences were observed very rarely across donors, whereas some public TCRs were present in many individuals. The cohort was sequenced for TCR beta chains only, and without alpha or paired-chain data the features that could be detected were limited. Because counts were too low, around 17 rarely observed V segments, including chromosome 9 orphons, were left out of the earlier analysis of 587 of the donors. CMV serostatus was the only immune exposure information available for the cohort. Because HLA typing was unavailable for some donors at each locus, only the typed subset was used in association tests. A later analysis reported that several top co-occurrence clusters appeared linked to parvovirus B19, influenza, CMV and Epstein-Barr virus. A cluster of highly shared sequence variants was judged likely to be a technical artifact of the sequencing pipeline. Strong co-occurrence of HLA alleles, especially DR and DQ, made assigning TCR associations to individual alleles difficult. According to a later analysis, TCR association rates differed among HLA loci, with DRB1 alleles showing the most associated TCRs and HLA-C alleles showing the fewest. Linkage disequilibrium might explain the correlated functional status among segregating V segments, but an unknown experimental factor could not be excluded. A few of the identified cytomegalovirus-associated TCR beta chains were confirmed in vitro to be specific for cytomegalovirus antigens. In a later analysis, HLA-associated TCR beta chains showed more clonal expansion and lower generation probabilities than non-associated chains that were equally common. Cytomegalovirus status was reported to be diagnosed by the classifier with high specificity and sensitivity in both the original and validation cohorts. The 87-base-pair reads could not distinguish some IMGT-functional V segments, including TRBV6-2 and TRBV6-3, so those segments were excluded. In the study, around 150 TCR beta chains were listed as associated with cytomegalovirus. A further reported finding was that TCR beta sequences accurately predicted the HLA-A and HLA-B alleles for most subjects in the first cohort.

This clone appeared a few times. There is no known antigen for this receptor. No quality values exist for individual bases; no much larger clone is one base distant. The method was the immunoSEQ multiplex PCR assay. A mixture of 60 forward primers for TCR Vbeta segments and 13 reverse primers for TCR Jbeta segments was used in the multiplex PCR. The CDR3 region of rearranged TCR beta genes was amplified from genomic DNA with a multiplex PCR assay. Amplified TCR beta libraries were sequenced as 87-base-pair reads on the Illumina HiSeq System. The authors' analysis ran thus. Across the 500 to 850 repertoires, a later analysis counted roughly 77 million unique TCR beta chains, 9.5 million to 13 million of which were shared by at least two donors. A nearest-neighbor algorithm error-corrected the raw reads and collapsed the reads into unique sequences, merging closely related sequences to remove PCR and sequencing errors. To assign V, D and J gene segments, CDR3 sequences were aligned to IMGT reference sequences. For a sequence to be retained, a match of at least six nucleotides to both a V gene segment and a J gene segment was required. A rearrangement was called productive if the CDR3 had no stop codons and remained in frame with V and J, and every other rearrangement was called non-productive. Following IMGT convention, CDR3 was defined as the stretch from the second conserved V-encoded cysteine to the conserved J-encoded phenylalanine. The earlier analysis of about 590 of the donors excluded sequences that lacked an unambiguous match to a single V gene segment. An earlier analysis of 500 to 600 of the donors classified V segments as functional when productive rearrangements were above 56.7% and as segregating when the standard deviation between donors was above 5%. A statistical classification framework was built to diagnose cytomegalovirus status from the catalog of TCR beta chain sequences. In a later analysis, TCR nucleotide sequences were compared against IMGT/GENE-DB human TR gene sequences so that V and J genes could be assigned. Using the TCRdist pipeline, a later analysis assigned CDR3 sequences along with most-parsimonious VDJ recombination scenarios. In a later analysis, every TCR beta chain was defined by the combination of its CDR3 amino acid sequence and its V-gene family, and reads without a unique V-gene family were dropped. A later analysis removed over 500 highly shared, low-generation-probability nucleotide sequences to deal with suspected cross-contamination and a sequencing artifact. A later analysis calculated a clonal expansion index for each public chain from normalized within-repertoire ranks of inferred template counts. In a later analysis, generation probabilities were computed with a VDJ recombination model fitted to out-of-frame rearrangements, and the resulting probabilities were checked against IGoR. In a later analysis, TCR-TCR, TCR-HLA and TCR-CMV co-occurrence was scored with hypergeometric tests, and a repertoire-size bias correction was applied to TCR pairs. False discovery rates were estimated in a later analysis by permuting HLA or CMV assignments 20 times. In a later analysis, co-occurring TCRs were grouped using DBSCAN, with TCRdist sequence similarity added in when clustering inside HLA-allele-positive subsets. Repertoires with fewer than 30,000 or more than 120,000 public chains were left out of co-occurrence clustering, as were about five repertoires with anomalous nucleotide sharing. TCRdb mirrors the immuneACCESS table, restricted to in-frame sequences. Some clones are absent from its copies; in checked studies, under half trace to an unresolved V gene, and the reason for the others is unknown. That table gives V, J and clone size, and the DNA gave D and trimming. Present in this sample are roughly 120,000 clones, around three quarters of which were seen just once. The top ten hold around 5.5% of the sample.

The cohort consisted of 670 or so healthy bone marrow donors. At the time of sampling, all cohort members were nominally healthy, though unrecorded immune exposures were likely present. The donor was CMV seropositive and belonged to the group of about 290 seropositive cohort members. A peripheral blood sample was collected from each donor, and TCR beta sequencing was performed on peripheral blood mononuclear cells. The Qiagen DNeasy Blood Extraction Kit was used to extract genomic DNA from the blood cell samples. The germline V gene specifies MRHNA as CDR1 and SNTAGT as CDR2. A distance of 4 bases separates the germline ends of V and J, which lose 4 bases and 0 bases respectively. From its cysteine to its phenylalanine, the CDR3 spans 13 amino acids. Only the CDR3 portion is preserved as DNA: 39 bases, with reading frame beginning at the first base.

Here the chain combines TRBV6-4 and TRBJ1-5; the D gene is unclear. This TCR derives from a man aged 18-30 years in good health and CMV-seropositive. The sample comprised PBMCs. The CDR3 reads CASSVGSNQPQHF. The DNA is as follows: TGTGCCAGCAGTGTCGGTAGCAATCAGCCCCAGCATTTT.